The entry that follows covers one TCR beta chain sequence. In TCRdb, the PCR reads were re-called with MiXCR into one record per CDR3 protein. The sample has about 27,000 distinct CDR3 sequences, more than 40% seen once. The data derive from a study of CD4 and CD8 cells across lung adenocarcinoma regions. The source is a male donor with lung adenocarcinoma. The CD4 and CD8 labels of this study may be unreliable. The sequencing input was CD8+ T cells from the center of a lung tumor.

CDR3 coding DNA: TGTGCCAGCAGCCTGGATCGAAACACCATATATTTT. It specifies CASSLDRNTIYF. This chain links TRBV14 with TRBJ1-3; D call uncertain. From germline, CDR1 is SGHDN and CDR2 FVKESK. Trimming stripped 4 bases from V and 5 bases from J, with 6 bases between. The CDR3 has 12 amino acids.